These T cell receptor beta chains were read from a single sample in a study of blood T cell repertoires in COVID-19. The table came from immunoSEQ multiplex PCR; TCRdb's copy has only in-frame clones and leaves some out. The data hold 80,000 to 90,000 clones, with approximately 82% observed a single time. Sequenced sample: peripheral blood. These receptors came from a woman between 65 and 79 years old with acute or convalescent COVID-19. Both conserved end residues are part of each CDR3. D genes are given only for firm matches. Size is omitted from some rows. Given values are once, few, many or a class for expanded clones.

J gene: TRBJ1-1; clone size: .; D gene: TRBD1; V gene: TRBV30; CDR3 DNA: TGTGCCTGGATAGACGGCCCAGGGGGCACTGAAGCTTTCTTT; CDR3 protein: CAWIDGPGGTEAFF
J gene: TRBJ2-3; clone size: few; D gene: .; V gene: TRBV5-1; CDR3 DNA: TGCGCCAGCAGCTTGCCTCGAGGGCCACCTGGCACAGATACGCAGTATTTT; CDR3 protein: CASSLPRGPPGTDTQYF
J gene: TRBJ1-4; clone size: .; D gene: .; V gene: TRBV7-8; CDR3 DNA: TGTGCCAGCAGGCCGGACAGTGAAAAACTGTTTTTT; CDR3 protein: CASRPDSEKLFF
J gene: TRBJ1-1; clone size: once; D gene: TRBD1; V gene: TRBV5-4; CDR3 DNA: TGTGCCAGCAGCCCATCGACAGGGGGGGTGACTGAAGCTTTCTTT; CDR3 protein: CASSPSTGGVTEAFF
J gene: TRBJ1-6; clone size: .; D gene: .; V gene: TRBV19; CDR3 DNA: TGTGCCAGTAGTGTCCTAGAGCCCCTTTCACCCCTCCACTTT; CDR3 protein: CASSVLEPLSPLHF
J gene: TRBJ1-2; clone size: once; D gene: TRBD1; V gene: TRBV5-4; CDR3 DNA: TGTGCCAGCAGCTCGCCCCGACAGGGTGAGTCCTACGGCTACACCTTC; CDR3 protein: CASSSPRQGESYGYTF
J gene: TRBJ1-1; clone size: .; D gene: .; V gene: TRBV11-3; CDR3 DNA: TGTGCCAGCAGAGGGGGAGGGGGACGGACTGAAGCTTTCTTT; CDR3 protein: CASRGGGGRTEAFF
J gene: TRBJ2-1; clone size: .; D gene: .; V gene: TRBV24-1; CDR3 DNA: TGTGCCACCAGTGACACACAAACAGGGAGCGATGAGCAGTTCTTC; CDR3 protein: CATSDTQTGSDEQFF
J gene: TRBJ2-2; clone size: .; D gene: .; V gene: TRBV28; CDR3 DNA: TGTGCCAGCAGTTTATCGGGGGACACCGGGGAGCTGTTTTTT; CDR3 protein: CASSLSGDTGELFF
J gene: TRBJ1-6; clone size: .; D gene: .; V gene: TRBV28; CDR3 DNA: TGTGCCAGCAGGCCGAACAGCTATAATTCACCCCTCCACTTT; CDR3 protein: CASRPNSYNSPLHF
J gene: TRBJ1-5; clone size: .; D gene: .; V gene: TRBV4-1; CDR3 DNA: TGCGCCAGCGAAAGAACCTATAGCAATCAGCCCCAGCATTTT; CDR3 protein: CASERTYSNQPQHF
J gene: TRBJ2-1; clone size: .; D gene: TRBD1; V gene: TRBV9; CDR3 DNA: TGTGCCAGCAGCGTGGGGACAGGGGGCCAATACAATGAGCAGTTCTTC; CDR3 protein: CASSVGTGGQYNEQFF
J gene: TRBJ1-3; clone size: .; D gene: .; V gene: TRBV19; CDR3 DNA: TGTGCCAGTAGCAGGCTGATAAAAAGTGGAAACACCATATATTTT; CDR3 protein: CASSRLIKSGNTIYF
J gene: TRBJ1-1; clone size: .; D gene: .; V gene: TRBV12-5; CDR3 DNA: TGTGCTAGTGGTCTACCTTGGAACACTGAAGCTTTCTTT; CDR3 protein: CASGLPWNTEAFF
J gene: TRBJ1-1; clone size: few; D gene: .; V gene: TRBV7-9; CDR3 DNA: TGTGCCAGCAGCCCGGACGACAGAGCCAACACTGAAGCTTTCTTT; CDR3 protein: CASSPDDRANTEAFF
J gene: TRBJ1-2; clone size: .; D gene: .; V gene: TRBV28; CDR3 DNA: TGTGCCAGCAGTTTGCCCCGGGGGGTCAGCTATGGCTACACCTTC; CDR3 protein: CASSLPRGVSYGYTF
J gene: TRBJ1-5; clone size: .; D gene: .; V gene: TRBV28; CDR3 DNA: TGTGCCAGCACCGGGACATATAGCAATCAGCCCCAGCATTTT; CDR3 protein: CASTGTYSNQPQHF
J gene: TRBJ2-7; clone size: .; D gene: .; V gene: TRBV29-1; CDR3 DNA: TGCAGCGTTGCCCAGGTAGAAGGTAACGAGCAGTACTTC; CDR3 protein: CSVAQVEGNEQYF
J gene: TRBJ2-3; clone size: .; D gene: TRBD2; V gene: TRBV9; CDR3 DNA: TGTGCCAGCAGCGCTCCCCTTACCTTAGCGGGGGTTGCAGATACGCAGTATTTT; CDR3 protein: CASSAPLTLAGVADTQYF
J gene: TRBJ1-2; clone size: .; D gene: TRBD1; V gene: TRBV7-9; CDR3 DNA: TGTGCCAGCAGCTTAGAGGAGGGACAGGGGGCGTATGGCTACACCTTC; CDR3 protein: CASSLEEGQGAYGYTF
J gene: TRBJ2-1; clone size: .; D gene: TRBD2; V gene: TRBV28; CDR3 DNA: TGTGCCAGCATACTAGCGGGGAGGAATGAGCAGTTCTTC; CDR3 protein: CASILAGRNEQFF
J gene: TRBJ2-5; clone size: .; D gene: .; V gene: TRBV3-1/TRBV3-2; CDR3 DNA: TGTGCCAGCAGCCGCACAGGGTCGAGAGTGGAGACCCAGTACTTC; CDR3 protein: CASSRTGSRVETQYF